The 17 T cell receptor beta chains below come from one sample, sequenced in a study of PD-L1 blockade in urothelial cancer. TCRdb's copy holds only in-frame clones and misses some; the assay was immunoSEQ multiplex PCR. The table shows tens of thousands of clones, with around 86% occurring only once. This material consisted of PBMCs, taken around atezolizumab (anti-PD-L1) treatment. These receptors all come from a man aged 50 or older with urothelial cancer.

The chain's CDR3 is CASSLGGQGNSPLHF. The CDR3 coding sequence is TGTGCCAGCAGCTTAGGTGGACAGGGGAATTCACCCCTCCACTTT. This rearrangement joins TRBV11-2 to TRBJ1-6; TRBD1 matches 9 bases. Losses at the gene ends were 1 base for V and 7 bases for J; bases not matched to a gene: 2. The V gene's germline CDR1 is SGHAT and CDR2 FQNNGV. The CDR3 consists of 15 residues.

This chain links TRBV5-6 with TRBJ1-1; D call uncertain. V lost 2 bases and J lost 3, with 5 bases in between. Germline V gives CDR1 SGHDT, CDR2 YYEEEE. The CDR3 covers 12 residues. CDR3 amino acids: CASSFGYTEAFF. The CDR3 DNA reads TGTGCCAGCAGCTTTGGCTACACTGAAGCTTTCTTT.

This chain connects TRBV28 to TRBJ2-2, with 8 bases lining up with TRBD1. The CDR3 consists of 16 residues. The junction had 11 bases not matched to a gene; V was cut back by 7 bases and J by 4 bases. Germline V gene data show CDR1 as MDHEN and CDR2 as SYDVKM. As DNA, the CDR3 is TGTGCCAGCAACCCCATCGGTCAGGGGGCCACCGGGGAGCTGTTTTTT. This sequence encodes CASNPIGQGATGELFF.

The chain has TRBV19 and TRBJ1-1; no reliable D call. The CDR3 runs 13 residues. The V gene lost 4 bases and the J gene lost 0 bases, with 6 bases spanning the gap. Germline V CDR1 and CDR2: LNHDA, SQIVND (reference sequence). The CDR3 region is CASSNSLNTEAFF. DNA for the CDR3: TGTGCCAGTAGTAACAGCCTGAACACTGAAGCTTTCTTT.

V usage is TRBV5-6 and J usage is TRBJ1-2; TRBD1 is a possible D gene (5 bases). This CDR3 is 14 amino acids long. Per the germline V gene, CDR1 is SGHDT and CDR2 is YYEEEE. Trimming took off 4 bases at V and 0 bases at J, with 10 bases between the two ends. CDR3 in amino acids: CASSHRNANYGYTF. In DNA form, the CDR3 reads TGTGCCAGCAGCCACAGGAACGCTAACTATGGCTACACCTTC.

This clone was detected a few times. This rearrangement joins TRBV19 to TRBJ1-2; 7 bases agree with TRBD1. CDR1 is LNHDA, CDR2 SQIVND, per germline (reference sequence). This CDR3 region has 15 residues. V shed 3 bases, J shed 8 bases, and the junction held 12 bases outside the gene matches. The CDR3 region is CASSITRGNRIGYTF. DNA of the CDR3: TGTGCCAGTAGTATTACCAGGGGGAATCGTATAGGCTACACCTTC. The full variable domain, its missing parts supplied by reference TRBV19 and TRBJ1-2, is DGGITQSPKYLFRKEGQNVTLSCEQNLNHDAMYWYRQDPGQGLRLIYYSQIVNDFQKGDIAEGYSVSREKKESFPLTVTSAQKNPTAFYLCASSITRGNRIGYTFGSGTRLTVV.

V is TRBV29-1 and J is TRBJ2-1; TRBD1 aligns across 8 bases. The CDR3 covers 17 residues. Trimming cost V 4 bases and J 0 bases; bases outside gene matches: 11. CDR1 and CDR2 (germline): SQVTM, ANQGSEA. The CDR3 loop is CSVGQGTGLSSYNEQFF. The CDR3 DNA is TGCAGCGTTGGACAGGGGACAGGCCTGAGCTCCTACAATGAGCAGTTCTTC.

This clone appeared a few times. The genes are TRBV27 and TRBJ2-1, with 9 bases identical to TRBD2. Trimming at V came to 6 bases and at J to 7 bases, leaving 10 bases not matched to a gene. The CDR3 consists of 15 residues. Germline V gene data show CDR1 as MNHEY and CDR2 as SMNVEV (reference sequence). CDR3 loop: CASRAGASGTNEQFF. In DNA, the CDR3 is TGTGCCAGCAGGGCGGGGGCTAGCGGGACAAATGAGCAGTTCTTC.

The chain has TRBV29-1 and TRBJ1-2; tentative D call: TRBD1 (6 bases). There are 13 residues in the CDR3. Trimming shortened V by 3 bases and J by 8 bases, and 16 bases separated the two germline ends. Germline CDR1 is SQVTM and CDR2 is ANQGSEA. The CDR3 reads CSVEPRGLMGYTF. In DNA, the CDR3 is TGCAGCGTTGAGCCCAGGGGCCTCATGGGCTACACCTTC.

The rearrangement joins TRBV6-1 to TRBJ2-3; 9 positions match TRBD1. CDR3 size: 16 residues. Germline V CDR1 and CDR2: MNHNS, SASEGT. With 1 base clipped from V and 3 bases from J, the junction kept 5 bases outside the gene matches. The CDR3 sequence: CASSEDRGRGTDTQYF. The CDR3 nucleotides are TGTGCCAGCAGTGAAGACAGGGGGCGCGGGACAGATACGCAGTATTTT.

The gene calls are TRBV27 and TRBJ2-3; 14 bases are shared with TRBD2. V trimming: 4 bases; J trimming: 3 bases; junction bases outside the gene matches: 3. From germline, CDR1 is MNHEY and CDR2 SMNVEV (reference sequence). This CDR3 spans 16 amino acids. The CDR3 bases are TGTGCCAGCAGTTCGGGACTAGCGGGAGCTACAGATACGCAGTATTTT. It encodes CASSSGLAGATDTQYF.

V usage is TRBV5-8 and J usage is TRBJ1-1; TRBD1 is a possible D gene (6 bases). CDR1 is SGHTS and CDR2 is YDEGEE in the germline V gene. The CDR3 is 13 amino acids. V was clipped by 1 base and J by 4 bases, with 8 bases between them. The CDR3 is CASSLIGGTEAFF. Here the CDR3 DNA reads TGTGCCAGCAGCTTGATAGGGGGCACTGAAGCTTTCTTT.

The rearrangement joins TRBV19 to TRBJ2-1; 7 positions agree with TRBD2. Germline-derived CDR1 and CDR2 are LNHDA and SQIVND (reference sequence). J was trimmed by 7 bases and V by 5 bases; bases with no gene match: 14. The CDR3 runs to 16 residues. Here the CDR3 DNA reads TGTGCCAGTAGTCCCCGCCGGGGGGAGGGCGGTAATGAGCAGTTCTTC. Encoded protein: CASSPRRGEGGNEQFF.

This chain connects TRBV12-5 to TRBJ2-3, with 9 bases that match TRBD1. With 6 bases clipped from V and 6 bases from J, the junction kept 10 bases outside the gene matches. The CDR3 length is 15 residues. CDR1 is LGHNT and CDR2 is FRNRAP in the germline V gene. This chain's CDR3 is CASGWTGERPDTQYF. The CDR3 DNA is TGTGCTAGTGGCTGGACAGGGGAACGACCCGATACGCAGTATTTT. Looking up the rest from reference TRBV12-5 and TRBJ2-3 gives the full variable domain: DARVTQTPRHKVTEMGQEVTMRCQPILGHNTVFWYRQTMMQGLELLAYFRNRAPLDDSGMPKDRFSAEMPDATLATLKIQPSEPRDSAVYFCASGWTGERPDTQYFGPGTRLTVL.

The CDR3 here is CASSFSPGSEQFF. CDR3 DNA: TGCGCCAGCAGCTTTTCGCCGGGGAGTGAGCAGTTCTTC. J is TRBJ2-1 and V is TRBV5-1; possible D gene TRBD2, 5 bases. Looked up from germline, CDR1 is SGHRS and CDR2 is YFSETQ. The germline V and J ends were trimmed by 2 bases and 9 bases, with 12 bases remaining between them. This CDR3 contains 13 residues.

The chain uses TRBV29-1 and TRBJ2-1, with 13 bases lining up with TRBD2. V trimming: 5 bases; J trimming: 12 bases; junction bases outside the gene matches: 16. Germline CDR1 is SQVTM and CDR2 is ANQGSEA. The CDR3 runs 16 residues. The CDR3 bases are TGCAGCGTTTCCGGGACTAGCGGGGTAAATACAATGAGGCAGTTCTTC. It specifies CSVSGTSGVNTMRQFF.

This chain links TRBV19 with TRBJ2-2, with TRBD1 identical over 7 bases. Germline CDR1 LNHDA, CDR2 SQIVND (reference sequence). CDR3 length equals 13 residues. J was trimmed by 5 bases and V by 7 bases; bases with no gene match: 4. CDR3 bases: TGTGCCAGTATGAAGACAGGGACCGGGGAGCTGTTTTTT. Translation: CASMKTGTGELFF.